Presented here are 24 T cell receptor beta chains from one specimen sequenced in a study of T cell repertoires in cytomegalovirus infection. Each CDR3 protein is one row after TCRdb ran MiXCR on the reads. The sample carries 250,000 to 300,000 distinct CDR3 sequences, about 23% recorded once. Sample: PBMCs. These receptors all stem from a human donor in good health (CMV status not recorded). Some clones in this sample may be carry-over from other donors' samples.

This CDR3 reads CSVLGGTF. The CDR3 region has the DNA TGCAGCGTTCTCGGAGGGACCTTC. The chain carries TRBV29-1 and TRBJ1-2; D remains ambiguous. The CDR3 covers 8 residues. Trimming removed 5 bases from V and 14 bases from J, with 9 bases in between. Germline loops: CDR1 SQVTM, CDR2 ANQGSEA.

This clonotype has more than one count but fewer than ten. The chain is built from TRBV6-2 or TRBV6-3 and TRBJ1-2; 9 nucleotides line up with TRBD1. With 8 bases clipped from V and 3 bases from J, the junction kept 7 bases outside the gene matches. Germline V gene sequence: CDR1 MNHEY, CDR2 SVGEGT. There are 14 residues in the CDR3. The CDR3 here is CASLRRDRDYGYTF. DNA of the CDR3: TGTGCCAGCCTACGCCGGGACAGGGACTATGGCTACACCTTC.

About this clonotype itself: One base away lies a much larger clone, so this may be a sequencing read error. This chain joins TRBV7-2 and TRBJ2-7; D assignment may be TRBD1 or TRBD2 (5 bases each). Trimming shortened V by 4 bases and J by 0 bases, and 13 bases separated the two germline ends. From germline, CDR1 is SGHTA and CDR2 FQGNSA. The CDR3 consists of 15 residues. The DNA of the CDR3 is TGTGCCAGCAGCTCCAGGGACGTCTCCTCCTACGAGCAGTACTTC. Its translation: CASSSRDVSSYEQYF.

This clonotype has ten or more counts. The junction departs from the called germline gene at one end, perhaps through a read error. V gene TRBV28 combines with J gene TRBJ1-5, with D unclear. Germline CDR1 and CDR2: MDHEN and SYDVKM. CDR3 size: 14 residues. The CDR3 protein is CASSLSGSNQPQHF. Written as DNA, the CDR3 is TGTGCCAGCAGCTTATCGGGAAGCAATCAGCCCCAGCATTTT.

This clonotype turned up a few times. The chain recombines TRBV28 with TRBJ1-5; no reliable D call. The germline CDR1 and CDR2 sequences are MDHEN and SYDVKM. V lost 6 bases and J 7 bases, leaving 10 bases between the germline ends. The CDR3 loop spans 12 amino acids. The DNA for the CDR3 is TGTGCCAGCAGGGTCAGGTTGCAGCCCCAGCATTTT. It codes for CASRVRLQPQHF.

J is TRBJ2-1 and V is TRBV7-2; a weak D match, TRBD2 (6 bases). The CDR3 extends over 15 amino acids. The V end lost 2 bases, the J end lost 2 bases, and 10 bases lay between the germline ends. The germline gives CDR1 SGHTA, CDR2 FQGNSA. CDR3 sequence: CASSLLGGPYNEQFF. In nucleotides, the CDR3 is TGTGCCAGCAGCTTATTGGGAGGTCCCTACAATGAGCAGTTCTTC.

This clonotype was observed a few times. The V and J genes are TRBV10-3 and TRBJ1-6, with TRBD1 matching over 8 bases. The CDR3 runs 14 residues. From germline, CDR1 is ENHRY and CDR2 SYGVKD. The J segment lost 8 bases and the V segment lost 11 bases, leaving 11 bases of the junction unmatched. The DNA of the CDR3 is TGTGCCTCCAATGGACAGGGTAGGGATTCACCCCTCCACTTT. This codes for CASNGQGRDSPLHF.

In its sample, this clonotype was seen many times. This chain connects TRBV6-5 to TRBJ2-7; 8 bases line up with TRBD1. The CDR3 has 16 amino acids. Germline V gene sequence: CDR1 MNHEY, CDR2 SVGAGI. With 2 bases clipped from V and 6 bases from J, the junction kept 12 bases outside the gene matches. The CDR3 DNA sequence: TGTGCCAGCAGTTACGCTCGGACAGGGCGAAGAGGCGAGCAGTACTTC. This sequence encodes CASSYARTGRRGEQYF.

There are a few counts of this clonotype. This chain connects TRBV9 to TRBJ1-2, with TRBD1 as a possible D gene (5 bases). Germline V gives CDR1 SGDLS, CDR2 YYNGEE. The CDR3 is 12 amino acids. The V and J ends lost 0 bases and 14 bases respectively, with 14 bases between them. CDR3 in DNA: TGTGCCAGCAGCGTAGATTTCGGGTACAGGACCTTC. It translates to CASSVDFGYRTF. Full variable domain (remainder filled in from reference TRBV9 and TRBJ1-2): DSGVTQTPKHLITATGQRVTLRCSPRSGDLSVYWYQQSLDQGLQFLIQYYNGEERAKGNILERFSAQQFPDLHSELNLSSLELGDSALYFCASSVDFGYRTFGSGTRLTVV.

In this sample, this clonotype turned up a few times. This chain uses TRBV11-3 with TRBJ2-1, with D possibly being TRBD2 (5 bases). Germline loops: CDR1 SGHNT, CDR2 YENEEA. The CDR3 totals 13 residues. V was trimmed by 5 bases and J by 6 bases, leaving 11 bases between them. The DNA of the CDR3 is TGTGCCAGCAGCCTACTAGTCTCCAATGAGCAGTTCTTC. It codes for CASSLLVSNEQFF.

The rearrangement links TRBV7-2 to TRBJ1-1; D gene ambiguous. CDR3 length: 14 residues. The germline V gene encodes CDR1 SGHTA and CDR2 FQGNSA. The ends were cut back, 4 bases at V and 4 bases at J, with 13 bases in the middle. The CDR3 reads CASSSGRLGTEAFF. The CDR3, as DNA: TGTGCCAGCAGCTCAGGACGGTTGGGCACTGAAGCTTTCTTT. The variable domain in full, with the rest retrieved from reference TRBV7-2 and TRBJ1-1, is GAGVSQSPSNKVTEKGKDVELRCDPISGHTALYWYRQSLGQGLEFLIYFQGNSAPDKSGLPSDRFSAERTGGSVSTLTIQRTQQEDSAVYLCASSSGRLGTEAFFGQGTRLTVV.

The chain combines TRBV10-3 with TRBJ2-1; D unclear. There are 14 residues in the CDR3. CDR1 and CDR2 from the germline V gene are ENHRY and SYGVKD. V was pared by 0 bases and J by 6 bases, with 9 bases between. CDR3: CAISESARPNEQFF. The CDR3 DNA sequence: TGTGCCATCAGTGAGTCCGCGAGGCCCAATGAGCAGTTCTTC.

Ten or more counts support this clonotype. CDR3 amino acids: CASRGTGNEQFF. The CDR3 nucleotides are TGTGCCAGCAGAGGGACAGGGAATGAGCAGTTCTTC. The chain uses TRBV7-8 and TRBJ2-1; 9 positions agree with TRBD1. This CDR3 region has 12 residues. Germline CDR1 reads SGHVS; CDR2 reads FQNEAQ. The V and J ends lost 6 bases and 7 bases, in that order; junction bases with no gene match: 1.

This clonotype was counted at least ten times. CDR3 in amino acids: CASSLALGLVGETQYF. The CDR3, as DNA: TGTGCCAGCAGCTTAGCGCTAGGACTAGTAGGGGAGACCCAGTACTTC. The chain joins TRBV7-2 to TRBJ2-5, with 7 bases matching TRBD2. Germline V CDR1 and CDR2: SGHTA, FQGNSA. J lost 5 bases, V lost 0 bases, and 9 bases had no gene match. This CDR3 contains 16 residues.

This CDR3 reads CAISGTNRDQDRSSYNEQFF. Here the CDR3 DNA reads TGTGCCATCAGTGGGACCAACCGGGACCAAGACAGAAGCTCCTACAATGAGCAGTTCTTC. The chain combines TRBV10-3 with TRBJ2-1; TRBD1 or TRBD2 may be the D gene (5 bases each). Germline assignment: CDR1 ENHRY and CDR2 SYGVKD. The CDR3 length is 20 residues. The V gene lost 4 bases and the J gene lost 0 bases, with 25 bases spanning the gap.

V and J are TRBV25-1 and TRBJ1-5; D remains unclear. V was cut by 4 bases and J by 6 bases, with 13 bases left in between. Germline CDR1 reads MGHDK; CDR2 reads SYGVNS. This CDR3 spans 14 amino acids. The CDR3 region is CASSAPLETQPQHF. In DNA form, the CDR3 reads TGTGCCAGCAGTGCGCCCCTAGAAACTCAGCCCCAGCATTTT.

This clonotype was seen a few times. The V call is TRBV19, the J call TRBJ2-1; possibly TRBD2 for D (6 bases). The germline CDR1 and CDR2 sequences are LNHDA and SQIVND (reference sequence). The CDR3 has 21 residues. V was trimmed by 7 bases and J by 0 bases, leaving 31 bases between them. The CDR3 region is CASTHSIVTSKPLSSYNEQFF. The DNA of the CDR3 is TGTGCCAGTACCCACTCTATAGTAACTAGCAAGCCGTTAAGCTCCTACAATGAGCAGTTCTTC.

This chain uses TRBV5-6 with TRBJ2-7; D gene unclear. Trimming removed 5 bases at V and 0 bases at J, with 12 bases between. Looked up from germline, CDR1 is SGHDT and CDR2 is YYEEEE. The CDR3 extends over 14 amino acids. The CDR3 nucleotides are TGTGCCAGCAGGCTGATGCCGGTCTCCTACGAGCAGTACTTC. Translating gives CASRLMPVSYEQYF.

The CDR3 here is CASSVVPLGEAFF. CDR3 nucleotide sequence: TGTGCCAGCAGCGTAGTACCGCTCGGTGAAGCTTTCTTT. The chain uses TRBV9 and TRBJ1-1; D is ambiguous. Trimming pared 0 bases from V and 7 bases from J, leaving 10 bases between. Germline V gene sequence: CDR1 SGDLS, CDR2 YYNGEE. This CDR3 is built from 13 residues.

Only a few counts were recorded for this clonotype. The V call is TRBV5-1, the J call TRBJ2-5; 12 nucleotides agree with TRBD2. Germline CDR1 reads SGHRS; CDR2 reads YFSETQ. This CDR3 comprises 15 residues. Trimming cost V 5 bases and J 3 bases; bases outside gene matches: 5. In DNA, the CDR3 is TGCGCCAGCAGAAGGGCTAGCGGGGGGGAAGAGACCCAGTACTTC. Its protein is CASRRASGGEETQYF.

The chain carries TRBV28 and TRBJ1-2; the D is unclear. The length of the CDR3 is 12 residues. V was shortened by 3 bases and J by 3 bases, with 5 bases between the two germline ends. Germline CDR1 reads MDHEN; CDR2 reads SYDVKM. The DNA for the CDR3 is TGTGCCAGCAGTTTTTCCTACTATGGCTACACCTTC. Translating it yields CASSFSYYGYTF.

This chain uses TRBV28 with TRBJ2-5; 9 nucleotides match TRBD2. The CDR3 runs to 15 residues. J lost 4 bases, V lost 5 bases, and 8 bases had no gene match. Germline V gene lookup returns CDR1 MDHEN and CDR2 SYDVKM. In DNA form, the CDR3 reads TGTGCCAGCAGTCCCGTAGCGGGAGAGGCAGAGACCCAGTACTTC. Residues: CASSPVAGEAETQYF.

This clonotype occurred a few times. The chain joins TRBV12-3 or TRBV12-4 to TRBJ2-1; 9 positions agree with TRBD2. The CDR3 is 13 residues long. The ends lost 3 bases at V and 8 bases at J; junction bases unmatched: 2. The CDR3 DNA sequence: TGTGCCAGCAGTTTTAGGACTAGCGATGAGCAGTTCTTC. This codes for CASSFRTSDEQFF.

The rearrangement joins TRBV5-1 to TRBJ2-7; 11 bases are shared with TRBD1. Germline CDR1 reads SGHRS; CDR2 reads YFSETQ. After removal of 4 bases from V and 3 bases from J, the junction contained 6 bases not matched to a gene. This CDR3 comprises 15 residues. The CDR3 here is CASSGGQGVRYEQYF. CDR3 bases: TGCGCCAGCAGCGGGGGACAGGGGGTGCGCTACGAGCAGTACTTC. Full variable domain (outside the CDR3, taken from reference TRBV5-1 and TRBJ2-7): KAGVTQTPRYLIKTRGQQVTLSCSPISGHRSVSWYQQTPGQGLQFLFEYFSETQRNKGNFPGRFSGRQFSNSRSEMNVSTLELGDSALYLCASSGGQGVRYEQYFGPGTRLTVT.